The rows below give T cell receptor beta chains drawn from one sample of a study of cytomegalovirus exposure and HLA in healthy donors. Sequenced by immunoSEQ multiplex PCR; TCRdb stores in-frame clones only, minus some. Among roughly 130,000 clones, 84% were seen once, and the ten largest hold 2% to 3%. Input material: PBMCs. The receptors here all came from a man aged 50-59 years in good health and CMV-seronegative. Each CDR3 is given with its conserved first and last residue. Fields, in order: CDR3 protein, D gene, V gene, clone size, J gene. A D gene is named only where the DNA matches it firmly. Only part of the rows carry a size: once, few, many, or a class if the clone is expanded.

CDR3 protein: CAWSARQGAAFF
D gene: TRBD1
V gene: TRBV30
clone size: -
J gene: TRBJ1-1

CDR3 protein: CASRTDRVNEKLFF
D gene: -
V gene: TRBV6-1
clone size: -
J gene: TRBJ1-4

CDR3 protein: CASSWGLAGVYNEQFF
D gene: TRBD2
V gene: TRBV5-1
clone size: -
J gene: TRBJ2-1

CDR3 protein: CASSFNRGYGELFF
D gene: TRBD1
V gene: TRBV5-1
clone size: once
J gene: TRBJ2-2

CDR3 protein: CATLNRGLSSYEQYF
D gene: TRBD1
V gene: TRBV6-1
clone size: -
J gene: TRBJ2-7

CDR3 protein: CASSSFTRQYF
D gene: -
V gene: TRBV27
clone size: -
J gene: TRBJ2-7

CDR3 protein: CATSGTRGFDTQYF
D gene: TRBD2
V gene: TRBV15
clone size: -
J gene: TRBJ2-3

CDR3 protein: CASSFTLFPQQGGSPLHF
D gene: -
V gene: TRBV27
clone size: once
J gene: TRBJ1-6

CDR3 protein: CASSYSGQGARKTQYF
D gene: TRBD1
V gene: TRBV6-6
clone size: -
J gene: TRBJ2-5

CDR3 protein: CASSQEGGAETQYF
D gene: -
V gene: TRBV4-3
clone size: -
J gene: TRBJ2-5

CDR3 protein: CASSPDLRTSGGELFF
D gene: TRBD2
V gene: TRBV7-2
clone size: -
J gene: TRBJ2-2

CDR3 protein: CASSDILASKLFF
D gene: -
V gene: TRBV2
clone size: -
J gene: TRBJ1-4

CDR3 protein: CASSPSTSGDEQFF
D gene: -
V gene: TRBV18
clone size: few
J gene: TRBJ2-1

CDR3 protein: CASSFTGVNIQYF
D gene: TRBD1
V gene: TRBV19
clone size: -
J gene: TRBJ2-4

CDR3 protein: CASSLSGGTSRETQYF
D gene: TRBD2
V gene: TRBV7-3
clone size: -
J gene: TRBJ2-5

CDR3 protein: CATAGTGNEKLFF
D gene: TRBD1
V gene: TRBV19
clone size: -
J gene: TRBJ1-4

CDR3 protein: CASSAQGYNSPLHF
D gene: -
V gene: TRBV9
clone size: -
J gene: TRBJ1-6

CDR3 protein: CASSSYSNQPQHF
D gene: -
V gene: TRBV18
clone size: -
J gene: TRBJ1-5

CDR3 protein: CASSREARNTEAFF
D gene: -
V gene: TRBV5-6
clone size: -
J gene: TRBJ1-1

CDR3 protein: CSVGALAGAEEQYF
D gene: TRBD2
V gene: TRBV29-1
clone size: -
J gene: TRBJ2-7

CDR3 protein: CASRVIVWGPDTEAFF
D gene: -
V gene: TRBV7-8
clone size: -
J gene: TRBJ1-1

CDR3 protein: CASSLGDSRYGQYF
D gene: TRBD1
V gene: TRBV5-6
clone size: -
J gene: TRBJ2-7

CDR3 protein: CASSYSGGNTEAFF
D gene: -
V gene: TRBV6-6
clone size: -
J gene: TRBJ1-1

CDR3 protein: CSVSTMATDTQYF
D gene: -
V gene: TRBV29-1
clone size: once
J gene: TRBJ2-3

CDR3 protein: CASSQESVSGANVLTF
D gene: -
V gene: TRBV5-4
clone size: few
J gene: TRBJ2-6

CDR3 protein: CASSQDSGSNEQFF
D gene: -
V gene: TRBV4-2
clone size: -
J gene: TRBJ2-1

CDR3 protein: CASSYLTGSSYEQYF
D gene: -
V gene: TRBV6-5
clone size: once
J gene: TRBJ2-7

CDR3 protein: CASSPGLARNTGELFF
D gene: TRBD2
V gene: TRBV5-1
clone size: once
J gene: TRBJ2-2

CDR3 protein: CASSFSGFLTDTQYF
D gene: -
V gene: TRBV5-1
clone size: -
J gene: TRBJ2-3

CDR3 protein: CASSRTGVTYEQYF
D gene: TRBD1
V gene: TRBV10-1
clone size: -
J gene: TRBJ2-7

CDR3 protein: CASSLASGADTQYF
D gene: -
V gene: TRBV5-1
clone size: -
J gene: TRBJ2-3

CDR3 protein: CASSFVNTEAFF
D gene: -
V gene: TRBV7-2
clone size: -
J gene: TRBJ1-1

CDR3 protein: CASGLVAGRYNSPLHF
D gene: -
V gene: TRBV12-5
clone size: -
J gene: TRBJ1-6